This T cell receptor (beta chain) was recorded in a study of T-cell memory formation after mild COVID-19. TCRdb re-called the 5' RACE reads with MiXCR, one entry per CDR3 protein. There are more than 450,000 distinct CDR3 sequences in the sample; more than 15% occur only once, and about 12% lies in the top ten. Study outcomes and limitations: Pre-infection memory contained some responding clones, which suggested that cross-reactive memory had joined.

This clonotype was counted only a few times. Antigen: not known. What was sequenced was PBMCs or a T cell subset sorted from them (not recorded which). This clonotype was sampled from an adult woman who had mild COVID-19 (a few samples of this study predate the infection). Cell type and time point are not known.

In DNA form, the CDR3 reads TGCAGTGCTAGACGTAGCGGGGGGCCTTACTACGAGCAGTACTTC. It encodes CSARRSGGPYYEQYF. The rearrangement joins TRBV20-1 to TRBJ2-7, with 10 bases fitting TRBD2. Germline trimming cut 2 bases from V and 3 bases from J; bases unmatched to any gene: 7. This CDR3 has 15 residues. Germline V gene data show CDR1 as DFQATT and CDR2 as SNEGSKA (reference sequence).